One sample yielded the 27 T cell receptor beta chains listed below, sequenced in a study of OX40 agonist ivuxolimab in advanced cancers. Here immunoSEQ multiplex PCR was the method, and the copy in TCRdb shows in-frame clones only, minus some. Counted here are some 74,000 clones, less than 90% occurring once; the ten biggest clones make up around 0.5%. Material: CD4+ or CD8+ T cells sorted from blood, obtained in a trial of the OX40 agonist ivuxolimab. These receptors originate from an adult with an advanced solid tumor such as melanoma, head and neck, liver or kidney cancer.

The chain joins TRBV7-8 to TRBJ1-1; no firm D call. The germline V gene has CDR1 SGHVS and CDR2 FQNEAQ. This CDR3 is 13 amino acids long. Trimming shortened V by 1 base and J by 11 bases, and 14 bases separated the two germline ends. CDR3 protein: CASSLGRTSGAFF. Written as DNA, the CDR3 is TGTGCCAGCAGCTTAGGCCGAACTTCGGGGGCTTTCTTT.

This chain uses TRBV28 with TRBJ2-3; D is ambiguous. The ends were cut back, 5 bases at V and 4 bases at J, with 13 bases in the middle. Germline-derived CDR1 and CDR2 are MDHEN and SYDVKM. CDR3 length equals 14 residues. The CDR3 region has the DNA TGTGCCAGCAGTCCCCCGGTGGGCGCAGATACGCAGTATTTT. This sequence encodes CASSPPVGADTQYF.

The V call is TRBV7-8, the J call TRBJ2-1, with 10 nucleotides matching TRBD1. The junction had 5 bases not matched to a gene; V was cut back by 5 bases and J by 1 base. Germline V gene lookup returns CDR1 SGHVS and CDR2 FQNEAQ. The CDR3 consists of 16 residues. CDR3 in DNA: TGTGCCAGCAGCGACAGACAGGGGGCATCCTACAATGAGCAGTTCTTC. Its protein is CASSDRQGASYNEQFF.

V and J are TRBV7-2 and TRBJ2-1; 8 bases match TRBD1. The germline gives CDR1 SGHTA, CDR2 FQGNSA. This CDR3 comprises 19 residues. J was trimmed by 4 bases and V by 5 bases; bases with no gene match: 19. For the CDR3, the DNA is TGTGCCAGCAGCCGAGGACAGGGCCGTAGGGCGGGGTCATACAATGAGCAGTTCTTC. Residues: CASSRGQGRRAGSYNEQFF.

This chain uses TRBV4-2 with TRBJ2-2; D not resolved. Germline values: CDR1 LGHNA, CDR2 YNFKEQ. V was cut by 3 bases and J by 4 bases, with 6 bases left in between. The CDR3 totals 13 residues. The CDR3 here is CASSQTSTGELFF. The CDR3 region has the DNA TGTGCCAGCAGCCAGACAAGCACCGGGGAGCTGTTTTTT.

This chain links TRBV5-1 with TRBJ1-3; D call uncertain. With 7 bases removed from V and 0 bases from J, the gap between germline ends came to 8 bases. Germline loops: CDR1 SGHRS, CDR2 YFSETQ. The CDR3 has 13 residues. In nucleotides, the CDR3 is TGCGCCAGCCGAGGTCCCTCTGGAAACACCATATATTTT. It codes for CASRGPSGNTIYF. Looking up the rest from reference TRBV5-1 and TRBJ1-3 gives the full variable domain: KAGVTQTPRYLIKTRGQQVTLSCSPISGHRSVSWYQQTPGQGLQFLFEYFSETQRNKGNFPGRFSGRQFSNSRSEMNVSTLELGDSALYLCASRGPSGNTIYFGEGSWLTVV.

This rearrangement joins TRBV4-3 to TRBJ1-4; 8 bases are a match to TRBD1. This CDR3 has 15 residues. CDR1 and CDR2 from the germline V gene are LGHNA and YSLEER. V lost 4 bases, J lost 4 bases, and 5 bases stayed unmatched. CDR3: CASSLQGGSNEKLFF. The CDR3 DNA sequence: TGCGCCAGCAGCCTACAGGGGGGGAGTAATGAAAAACTGTTTTTT.

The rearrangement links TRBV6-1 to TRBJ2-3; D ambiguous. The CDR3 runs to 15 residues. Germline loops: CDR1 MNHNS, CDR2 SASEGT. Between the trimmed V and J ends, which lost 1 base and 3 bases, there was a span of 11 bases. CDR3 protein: CASSEGLFRTDTQYF. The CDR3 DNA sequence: TGTGCCAGCAGTGAAGGACTCTTTAGGACAGATACGCAGTATTTT.

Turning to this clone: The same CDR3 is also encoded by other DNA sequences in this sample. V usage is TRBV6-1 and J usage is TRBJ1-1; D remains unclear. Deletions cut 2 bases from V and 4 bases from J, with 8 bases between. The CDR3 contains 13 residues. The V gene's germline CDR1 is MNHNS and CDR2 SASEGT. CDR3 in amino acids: CASSEQSGTEAFF. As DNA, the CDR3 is TGTGCCAGCAGTGAACAGTCCGGCACTGAAGCTTTCTTT.

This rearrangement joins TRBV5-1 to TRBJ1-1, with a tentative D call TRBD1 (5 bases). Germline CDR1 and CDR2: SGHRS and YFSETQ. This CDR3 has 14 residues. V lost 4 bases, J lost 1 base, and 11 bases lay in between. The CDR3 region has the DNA TGCGCCAGCAGCCCGGCAACAGGGAACACTGAAGCTTTCTTT. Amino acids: CASSPATGNTEAFF.

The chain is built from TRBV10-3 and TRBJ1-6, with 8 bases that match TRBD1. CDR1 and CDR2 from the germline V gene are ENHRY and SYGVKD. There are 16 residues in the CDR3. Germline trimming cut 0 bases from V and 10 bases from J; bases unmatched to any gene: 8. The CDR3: CAISESGGRGPSPLHF. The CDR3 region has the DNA TGTGCCATCAGTGAGTCAGGCGGCAGGGGGCCCTCACCCCTCCACTTT.

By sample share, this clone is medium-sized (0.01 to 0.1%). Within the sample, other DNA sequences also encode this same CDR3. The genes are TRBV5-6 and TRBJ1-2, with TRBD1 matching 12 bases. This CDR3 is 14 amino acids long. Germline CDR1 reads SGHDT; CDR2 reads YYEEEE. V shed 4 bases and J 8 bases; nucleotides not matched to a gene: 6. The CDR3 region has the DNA TGTGCCAGCAGCCCGGGACAGGGGGCGAGGGGCTACACCTTC. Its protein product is CASSPGQGARGYTF.

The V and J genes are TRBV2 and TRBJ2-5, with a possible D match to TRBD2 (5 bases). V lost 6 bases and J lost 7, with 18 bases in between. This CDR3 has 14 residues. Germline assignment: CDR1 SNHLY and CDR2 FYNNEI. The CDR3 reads CASRTDSIGWTQYF. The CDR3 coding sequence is TGTGCCAGCAGGACGGACTCAATCGGTTGGACCCAGTACTTC.

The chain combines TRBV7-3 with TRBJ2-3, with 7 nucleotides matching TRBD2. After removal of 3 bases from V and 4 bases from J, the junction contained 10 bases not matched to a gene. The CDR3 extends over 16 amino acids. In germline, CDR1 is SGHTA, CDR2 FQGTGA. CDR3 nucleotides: TGTGCCAGCAGCTTGGGAGGGAGAGGAGCCGCAGATACGCAGTATTTT. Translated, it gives CASSLGGRGAADTQYF.

The CDR3 DNA reads as TGTGCCAGCAGCTTCGGATCGGGCAGCTACGAGCAGTACTTC. This gives the protein CASSFGSGSYEQYF. The V and J genes are TRBV7-9 and TRBJ2-5, with D unresolved. The closer fit of TRBJ2-7 to the DNA end suggests the J call may be wrong. CDR1 and CDR2 (germline): SEHNR, FQNEAQ (reference sequence). This CDR3 has 14 residues.

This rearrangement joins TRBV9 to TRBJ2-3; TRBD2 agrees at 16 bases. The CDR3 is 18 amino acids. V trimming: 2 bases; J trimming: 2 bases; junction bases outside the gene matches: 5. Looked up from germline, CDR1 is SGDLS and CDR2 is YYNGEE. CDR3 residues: CASSVGTSGRAVTDTQYF. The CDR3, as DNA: TGTGCCAGCAGCGTGGGGACTAGCGGGAGGGCCGTCACAGATACGCAGTATTTT.

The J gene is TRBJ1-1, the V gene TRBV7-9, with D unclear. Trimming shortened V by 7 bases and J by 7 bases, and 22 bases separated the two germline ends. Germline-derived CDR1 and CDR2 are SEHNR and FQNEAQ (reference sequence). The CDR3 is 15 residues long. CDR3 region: CASIPDRAILGEAFF. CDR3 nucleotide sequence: TGTGCCAGCATCCCCGACCGGGCCATCCTCGGTGAAGCTTTCTTT.

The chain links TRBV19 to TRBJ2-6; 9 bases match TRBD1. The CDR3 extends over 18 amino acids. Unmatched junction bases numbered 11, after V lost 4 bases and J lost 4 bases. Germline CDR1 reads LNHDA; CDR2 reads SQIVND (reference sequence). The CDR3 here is CASSRDRVSETGANVLTF. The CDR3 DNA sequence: TGTGCCAGTAGTAGGGACAGGGTATCCGAGACGGGGGCCAACGTCCTGACTTTC.

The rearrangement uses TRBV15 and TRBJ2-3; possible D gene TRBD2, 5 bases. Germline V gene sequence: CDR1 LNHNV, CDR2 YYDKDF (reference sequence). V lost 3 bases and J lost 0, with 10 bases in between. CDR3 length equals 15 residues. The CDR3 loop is CATSSNGESTDTQYF. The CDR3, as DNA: TGTGCCACCAGCAGTAACGGGGAGAGCACAGATACGCAGTATTTT.

The CDR3 loop reads CASSSGTSPDETQYF. CDR3 bases: TGTGCCAGCAGCTCCGGGACTAGCCCCGACGAGACCCAGTACTTC. The chain joins TRBV7-9 to TRBJ2-5, with 9 positions matching TRBD2. The CDR3 contains 15 residues. The V gene's germline CDR1 is SEHNR and CDR2 FQNEAQ (reference sequence). V lost 4 bases, J lost 5 bases, and 8 bases stayed unmatched.

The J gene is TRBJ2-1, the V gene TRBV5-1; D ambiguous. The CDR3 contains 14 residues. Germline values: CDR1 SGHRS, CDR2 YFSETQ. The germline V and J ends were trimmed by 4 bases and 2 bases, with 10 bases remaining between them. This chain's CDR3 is CASSPPDPYNEQFF. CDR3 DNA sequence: TGCGCCAGCAGCCCTCCGGACCCCTACAATGAGCAGTTCTTC. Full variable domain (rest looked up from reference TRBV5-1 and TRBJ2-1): KAGVTQTPRYLIKTRGQQVTLSCSPISGHRSVSWYQQTPGQGLQFLFEYFSETQRNKGNFPGRFSGRQFSNSRSEMNVSTLELGDSALYLCASSPPDPYNEQFFGPGTRLTVL.

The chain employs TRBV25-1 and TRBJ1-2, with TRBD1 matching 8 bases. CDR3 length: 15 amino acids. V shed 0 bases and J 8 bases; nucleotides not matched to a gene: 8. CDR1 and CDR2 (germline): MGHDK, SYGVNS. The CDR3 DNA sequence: TGTGCCAGCAGTGAATATGGGACAGGAATAAAAGGCTACACCTTC. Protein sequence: CASSEYGTGIKGYTF.

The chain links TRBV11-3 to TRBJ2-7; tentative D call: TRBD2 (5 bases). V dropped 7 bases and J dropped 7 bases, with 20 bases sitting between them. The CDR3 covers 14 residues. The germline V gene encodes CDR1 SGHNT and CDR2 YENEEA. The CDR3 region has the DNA TGTGCCAGCACTTCTAGTTACGCGGGCGGGGAGCAGTACTTC. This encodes CASTSSYAGGEQYF.

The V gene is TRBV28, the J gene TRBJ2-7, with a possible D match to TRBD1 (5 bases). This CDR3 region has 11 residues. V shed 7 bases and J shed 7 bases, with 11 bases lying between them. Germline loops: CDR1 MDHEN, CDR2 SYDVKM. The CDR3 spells CASTKGLEQYF. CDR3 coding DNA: TGTGCCAGCACCAAGGGGTTGGAGCAGTACTTC.

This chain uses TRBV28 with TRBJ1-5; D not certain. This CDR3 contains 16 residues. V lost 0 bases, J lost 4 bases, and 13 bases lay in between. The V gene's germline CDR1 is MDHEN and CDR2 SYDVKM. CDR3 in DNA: TGTGCCAGCAGTTTATGGACAATTTATGGTAATCAGCCCCAGCATTTT. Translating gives CASSLWTIYGNQPQHF.

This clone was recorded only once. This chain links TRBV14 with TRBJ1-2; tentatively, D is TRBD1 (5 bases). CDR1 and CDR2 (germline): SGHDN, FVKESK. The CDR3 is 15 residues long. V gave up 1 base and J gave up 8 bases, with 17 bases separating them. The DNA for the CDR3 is TGTGCCAGCAGCCAAGTTTCAGGGAATCTCGAAGGCTACACCTTC. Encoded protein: CASSQVSGNLEGYTF.

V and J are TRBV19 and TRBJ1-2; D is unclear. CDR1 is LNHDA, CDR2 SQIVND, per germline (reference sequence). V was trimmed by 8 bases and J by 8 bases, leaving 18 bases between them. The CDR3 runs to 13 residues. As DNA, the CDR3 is TGTGCCAGTCGGCGTTCGGGGTCGGAGGGCTACACCTTC. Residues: CASRRSGSEGYTF.